The 13 T cell receptor beta chains below were found in one sample sequenced in a study of cytomegalovirus exposure and HLA in healthy donors. The PCR employed 60 Vbeta primers together with 13 Jbeta primers. Sequenced by immunoSEQ multiplex PCR; TCRdb stores in-frame clones only, minus some. Here the sample spans around 190,000 clones, 80% to 85% being singletons. Sequenced material: PBMCs. The receptors derive from a woman in her 40s in good health and CMV-seronegative.

V usage is TRBV27 and J usage is TRBJ1-5, with 11 bases matching TRBD1. This CDR3 region has 18 residues. V was pared by 1 base and J by 6 bases, with 11 bases of the junction left unmatched. Germline V lookup: CDR1 MNHEY, CDR2 SMNVEV (reference sequence). CDR3 loop: CASSLWAGGGQGVQPQHF. CDR3 DNA sequence: TGTGCCAGCAGTTTATGGGCAGGAGGGGGACAGGGGGTTCAGCCCCAGCATTTT.

The chain recombines TRBV9 with TRBJ1-5; 7 positions agree with TRBD1. Losses at the gene ends were 2 bases for V and 0 bases for J; bases not matched to a gene: 2. Germline lookup yields CDR1 SGDLS and CDR2 YYNGEE. The CDR3 covers 15 residues. Here the CDR3 reads CASSVGQFSNQPQHF. CDR3 nucleotide sequence: TGTGCCAGCAGCGTGGGACAGTTTAGCAATCAGCCCCAGCATTTT.

The chain carries TRBV30 and TRBJ2-7, with no clear D. Trimming stripped 0 bases from V and 7 bases from J, with 7 bases between. From germline, CDR1 is GTSNPN and CDR2 SVGIG (reference sequence). This CDR3 has 11 residues. CDR3 nucleotides: TGTGCCTGGAGTGTAGGAGTGGAGCAGTACTTC. It encodes CAWSVGVEQYF.

This sequence joins TRBV19 and TRBJ2-3; D unresolved. V was pared by 5 bases and J by 1 base, with 13 bases between. The CDR3 contains 15 residues. Germline V gene data show CDR1 as LNHDA and CDR2 as SQIVND (reference sequence). CDR3 residues: CASSATPLRTDTQYF. The CDR3 nucleotides are TGTGCCAGTAGTGCCACTCCGTTACGCACAGATACGCAGTATTTT.

V usage is TRBV27 and J usage is TRBJ2-3; no firm D call. The V gene lost 8 bases and the J gene lost 3 bases, with 18 bases spanning the gap. This CDR3 comprises 15 residues. CDR1 and CDR2 (germline): MNHEY, SMNVEV (reference sequence). For the CDR3, the DNA is TGTGCCAGCCATACTAATAGACGGCCTACAGATACGCAGTATTTT. It encodes CASHTNRRPTDTQYF.

This rearrangement joins TRBV18 to TRBJ1-3; perhaps TRBD1 as D (6 bases). The V and J ends lost 5 bases and 0 bases respectively, with 14 bases between them. Germline V gene sequence: CDR1 KGHSH, CDR2 LQKENI. The CDR3 consists of 16 residues. The CDR3 spells CASSFSRQDSGNTIYF. The CDR3, as DNA: TGTGCCAGCTCATTTTCCAGACAGGACTCTGGAAACACCATATATTTT.

This sequence joins TRBV6-5 and TRBJ1-2; 9 positions match TRBD1. V lost 7 bases and J lost 8; bases outside the gene matches: 5. The CDR3 contains 12 residues. Germline assignment: CDR1 MNHEY and CDR2 SVGAGI. The DNA for the CDR3 is TGTGCCAGCAAACAGGGGGCTACGGGCTACACCTTC. Its protein product is CASKQGATGYTF.

V usage is TRBV11-3 and J usage is TRBJ2-2, with 9 bases matching TRBD1. CDR3 size: 17 residues. The germline gives CDR1 SGHNT, CDR2 YENEEA. The junction had 8 bases not matched to a gene; V was cut back by 5 bases and J by 1 base. In nucleotides, the CDR3 is TGTGCCAGCAGCCCCACAGGGACAGGGATGAACACCGGGGAGCTGTTTTTT. This codes for CASSPTGTGMNTGELFF. The variable domain in full, with the rest retrieved from reference TRBV11-3 and TRBJ2-2, is EAGVVQSPRYKIIEKKQPVAFWCNPISGHNTLYWYLQNLGQGPELLIRYENEEAVDDSQLPKDRFSAERLKGVDSTLKIQPAELGDSAVYLCASSPTGTGMNTGELFFGEGSRLTVL.

This clone came up a few times. This sequence joins TRBV18 and TRBJ2-3; perhaps TRBD2 as D (6 bases). V lost 3 bases, J lost 6 bases, and 19 bases lay in between. This CDR3 is built from 16 residues. Germline CDR1 and CDR2: KGHSH and LQKENI. The CDR3 loop is CASSPLRLVGTDTQYF. The CDR3 region has the DNA TGTGCCAGCTCACCGCTGAGACTAGTTGGGACGGATACGCAGTATTTT.

This clone was recorded only once. The chain couples TRBV2 to TRBJ2-1, with 9 nucleotides matching TRBD2. The length of the CDR3 is 13 residues. Trimming at V came to 8 bases and at J to 6 bases, leaving 5 bases not matched to a gene. The germline V gene encodes CDR1 SNHLY and CDR2 FYNNEI. This chain's CDR3 is CASRAGGTNEQFF. CDR3 bases: TGTGCCAGCCGAGCGGGAGGAACCAATGAGCAGTTCTTC.

This clone was seen just once. The genes are TRBV4-1 and TRBJ2-1; 7 nucleotides align to TRBD1. V was clipped by 1 base and J by 10 bases; unmatched bases: 10. CDR1 and CDR2 (germline): MGHRA, YSYEKL. The CDR3 length is 15 residues. CDR3 sequence (DNA): TGCGCCAGCAGCCAAGCAGGGGGATGGGTTGGCGAGCAGTTCTTC. Translation: CASSQAGGWVGEQFF.

The chain links TRBV11-2 to TRBJ2-3; D remains unclear. CDR1 is SGHAT and CDR2 is FQNNGV in the germline V gene. The CDR3 covers 13 residues. Trimming pared 4 bases from V and 2 bases from J, leaving 7 bases between. CDR3 sequence (DNA): TGTGCCAGCAGCTACGACACCACAGATACGCAGTATTTT. Its translation is CASSYDTTDTQYF.

V and J are TRBV6-5 and TRBJ2-5, with TRBD2 matching over 12 bases. V lost 6 bases to trimming and J lost 8 bases; unmatched junction nucleotides: 4. Germline CDR1 and CDR2: MNHEY and SVGAGI. The CDR3 extends over 13 amino acids. CDR3 nucleotides: TGTGCCAGCAGACTAGCGGGAGGCCGCACCCAGTACTTC. It codes for CASRLAGGRTQYF.